These 18 T cell receptor beta chains came from one sample sequenced in a study of radiotherapy plus CTLA-4 blockade in lung cancer. The assay was immunoSEQ multiplex PCR, and TCRdb's table has in-frame clones only and misses some. Here the sample spans tens of thousands of clones, roughly 80% being singletons. The sequencing used peripheral blood, collected from a patient treated with radiotherapy plus ipilimumab. These receptors came from a human donor with non-small cell lung cancer who had stable disease on radiotherapy plus ipilimumab.

This clone was seen a handful of times. This chain links TRBV6-6 with TRBJ2-7; perhaps TRBD2 as D (5 bases). CDR3 length: 14 amino acids. Germline V gives CDR1 MNHNY, CDR2 SVGAGI (reference sequence). The ends were cut back, 4 bases at V and 6 bases at J, with 16 bases in the middle. The CDR3 here is CASSSRGRILEQYF. CDR3 DNA: TGTGCCAGCAGTTCTCGAGGGAGAATTCTCGAGCAGTACTTC.

This clone showed up just once. The CDR3 sequence is CASSRSGDLNTEAFF. Here the CDR3 DNA reads TGTGCCAGCAGCCGCAGTGGGGACCTTAACACTGAAGCTTTCTTT. The chain recombines TRBV28 with TRBJ1-1; D perhaps matches TRBD1 (5 bases). The CDR3 is 15 amino acids. Germline CDR1 and CDR2: MDHEN and SYDVKM. The V end was cut by 6 bases, the J end by 2 bases, with 16 bases between.

V and J are TRBV2 and TRBJ1-2, with 10 nucleotides matching TRBD1. CDR1 is SNHLY, CDR2 FYNNEI, per germline. The CDR3 consists of 13 residues. Trimming at V came to 5 bases and at J to 6 bases, leaving 3 bases not matched to a gene. The CDR3 sequence: CASSKTGGNGYTF. CDR3 DNA sequence: TGTGCCAGCAGTAAGACAGGGGGCAATGGCTACACCTTC. The complete variable domain, with remaining parts taken from reference TRBV2 and TRBJ1-2, reads EPEVTQTPSHQVTQMGQEVILRCVPISNHLYFYWYRQILGQKVEFLVSFYNNEISEKSEIFDDQFSVERPDGSNFTLKIRSTKLEDSAMYFCASSKTGGNGYTFGSGTRLTVV.

This sequence joins TRBV19 and TRBJ1-1, with D perhaps TRBD1 (5 bases). Germline V gene data show CDR1 as LNHDA and CDR2 as SQIVND (reference sequence). Trimming pared 6 bases from V and 2 bases from J, leaving 10 bases between. This CDR3 contains 13 residues. CDR3 in DNA: TGTGCCAGTAGAATCGACAGCAACACTGAAGCTTTCTTT. Protein: CASRIDSNTEAFF. Filled out from reference TRBV19 and TRBJ1-1, the complete variable domain reads DGGITQSPKYLFRKEGQNVTLSCEQNLNHDAMYWYRQDPGQGLRLIYYSQIVNDFQKGDIAEGYSVSREKKESFPLTVTSAQKNPTAFYLCASRIDSNTEAFFGQGTRLTVV.

The gene calls are TRBV11-3 and TRBJ2-3; no clear D gene. The length of the CDR3 is 12 residues. V was clipped by 5 bases and J by 4 bases, with 7 bases between them. Germline loops: CDR1 SGHNT, CDR2 YENEEA. The CDR3 DNA reads TGTGCCAGCAGCCCAAAGTCAGATACGCAGTATTTT. Translated, it gives CASSPKSDTQYF.

This clone was observed a handful of times. The gene calls are TRBV27 and TRBJ1-2; D remains unclear. Germline V gene data show CDR1 as MNHEY and CDR2 as SMNVEV (reference sequence). Trimming removed 3 bases from V and 4 bases from J, with 15 bases in between. CDR3 size: 15 residues. The DNA of the CDR3 is TGTGCCAGCAGTTTCCTTAGGCCGGGGATCTATGGCTACACCTTC. Residues: CASSFLRPGIYGYTF.

The genes are TRBV30 and TRBJ1-1; tentatively, D is TRBD1 (6 bases). Germline CDR1 reads GTSNPN; CDR2 reads SVGIG (reference sequence). This CDR3 is built from 16 residues. V dropped 3 bases and J dropped 1 base, with 18 bases sitting between them. The CDR3 nucleotides are TGTGCCTGGAGCTCGAGCTGGGGGACAAAGAACACTGAAGCTTTCTTT. Residues: CAWSSSWGTKNTEAFF.

This chain connects TRBV5-1 to TRBJ1-5; no reliable D call. V was pared by 7 bases and J by 1 base, with 9 bases between. Per the germline V gene, CDR1 is SGHRS and CDR2 is YFSETQ. The CDR3 runs 13 residues. DNA of the CDR3: TGCGCCAGCGCCCTTTCAAGCAATCAGCCCCAGCATTTT. Translated, it gives CASALSSNQPQHF.

As for this clone: The same CDR3 also results from other DNA sequences found in this sample. This chain uses TRBV5-1 with TRBJ1-1, with a possible D match to TRBD1 (6 bases). The CDR3 runs to 15 residues. V lost 1 base, J lost 4 bases, and 14 bases lay in between. Germline values: CDR1 SGHRS, CDR2 YFSETQ. The CDR3 DNA reads TGCGCCAGCAGCTTGTTCGGGGGGCGGAGCACTGAAGCTTTCTTT. It yields the protein CASSLFGGRSTEAFF.

The chain links TRBV7-8 to TRBJ1-2, with TRBD1 identical over 7 bases. The CDR3 covers 14 residues. V shed 1 base, J shed 7 bases, and the junction held 6 bases outside the gene matches. Per the germline V gene, CDR1 is SGHVS and CDR2 is FQNEAQ. The CDR3 loop reads CASSLDRGLVGYTF. For the CDR3, the DNA is TGTGCCAGCAGCTTAGACAGGGGATTGGTTGGCTACACCTTC. Full variable domain (rest looked up from reference TRBV7-8 and TRBJ1-2): GAGVSQSPRYKVAKRGQDVALRCDPISGHVSLFWYQQALGQGPEFLTYFQNEAQLDKSGLPSDRFFAERPEGSVSTLKIQRTQQEDSAVYLCASSLDRGLVGYTFGSGTRLTVV.

This chain links TRBV7-9 with TRBJ1-5, with 8 bases identical to TRBD1. J was trimmed by 0 bases and V by 5 bases; bases with no gene match: 6. This CDR3 has 16 residues. The germline V gene has CDR1 SEHNR and CDR2 FQNEAQ (reference sequence). In DNA form, the CDR3 reads TGTGCCAGCAGCCGAGGGACAGGCGTTAGCAATCAGCCCCAGCATTTT. It encodes CASSRGTGVSNQPQHF.

The V call is TRBV27, the J call TRBJ2-7; unclear D gene. From germline, CDR1 is MNHEY and CDR2 SMNVEV (reference sequence). This CDR3 spans 14 amino acids. Trimming stripped 3 bases from V and 2 bases from J, with 11 bases between. CDR3 amino acids: CASSFPGRTYEQYF. CDR3 DNA sequence: TGTGCCAGCAGTTTCCCCGGCAGGACCTACGAGCAGTACTTC.

The chain links TRBV5-8 to TRBJ2-4, with D possibly matching TRBD2 (5 bases). The V end was cut by 5 bases, the J end by 0 bases, with 21 bases between. CDR3 length: 18 residues. CDR1 is SGHTS and CDR2 is YDEGEE in the germline V gene. The CDR3 spells CASRIRAGKLLAKNIQYF. The CDR3 DNA reads as TGTGCCAGCAGAATTAGGGCCGGGAAGCTTCTAGCCAAAAACATTCAGTACTTC.

The chain recombines TRBV6-1 with TRBJ2-4; D not resolved. V lost 1 base and J 0 bases, leaving 1 base between the germline ends. In germline, CDR1 is MNHNS, CDR2 SASEGT. This CDR3 has 13 residues. CDR3 DNA sequence: TGTGCCAGCAGTGAAGGAGCCAAAAACATTCAGTACTTC. Its protein product is CASSEGAKNIQYF.

The rearrangement links TRBV27 to TRBJ1-5; D may be TRBD1 (5 bases). Germline CDR1 and CDR2: MNHEY and SMNVEV (reference sequence). V was clipped by 0 bases and J by 7 bases, with 10 bases between them. CDR3 size: 14 residues. The CDR3 spells CASSLSTVGQPQHF. DNA for the CDR3: TGTGCCAGCAGTTTATCGACAGTCGGCCAGCCCCAGCATTTT.

V gene TRBV10-1 combines with J gene TRBJ2-3; D is unresolved. The CDR3 length is 14 residues. Trimming left V 6 bases short and J 5 bases short, with 15 bases between. CDR1 and CDR2 from the germline V gene are WNHNN and SYGVQD (reference sequence). The CDR3 here is CASRWVAQVDTQYF. The CDR3 nucleotides read TGCGCCAGCAGGTGGGTGGCCCAGGTAGATACGCAGTATTTT.

This sequence joins TRBV28 and TRBJ2-2; 8 positions agree with TRBD1. J lost 5 bases, V lost 5 bases, and 7 bases had no gene match. Germline-derived CDR1 and CDR2 are MDHEN and SYDVKM. The CDR3 length is 15 residues. The CDR3 DNA reads TGTGCCAGCAGTACCCGACAGGGGAGGACCGGGGAGCTGTTTTTT. This gives the protein CASSTRQGRTGELFF.

This chain joins TRBV12-2 and TRBJ2-6; TRBD2 is taken as the D call from the table, unchecked against the DNA. TRBV12-2 is a documented pseudogene. CDR3 length equals 22 residues. The CDR3 bases are TGTGCAAGTCGCTTAGCGCGGGGGCTAGCGGGAGGTGTTCGTAGTGGGGCCAACGTCCTGACTTTC. It encodes CASRLARGLAGGVRSGANVLTF.